The 27 T cell receptor beta chains below were found in one sample sequenced in a study of blood T cell repertoires in COVID-19. Data came from immunoSEQ multiplex PCR; TCRdb stores just in-frame clones and leaves some out. Of hundreds of thousands of clones in the sample, roughly 90% were seen once. Sequencing was performed on peripheral blood. These receptors all come from a woman in her seventies with COVID-19, enrolled during active disease.

This rearrangement joins TRBV2 to TRBJ2-3; 10 nucleotides agree with TRBD2. This CDR3 is built from 15 residues. Trimming took 6 bases from V and 2 from J; bases not matched to a gene: 5. CDR1 and CDR2 from the germline V gene are SNHLY and FYNNEI. The CDR3 DNA sequence: TGTGCCAGCAGGATAGCGGGGGGCACCACAGATACGCAGTATTTT. Translation: CASRIAGGTTDTQYF.

This chain links TRBV7-9 with TRBJ2-4; 9 bases match TRBD1. Germline CDR1 reads SEHNR; CDR2 reads FQNEAQ (reference sequence). Trimming at V came to 5 bases and at J to 3 bases, leaving 11 bases not matched to a gene. The CDR3 loop spans 17 amino acids. The CDR3 nucleotides read TGTGCCAGCAGCCGATATCCGGGACAGGGAGGCAAAAACATTCAGTACTTC. This sequence encodes CASSRYPGQGGKNIQYF.

The chain carries TRBV29-1 and TRBJ1-1; 8 bases map to TRBD1. CDR1 and CDR2 (germline): SQVTM, ANQGSEA. The CDR3 is 12 residues long. Trimming took 7 bases from V and 3 from J; bases not matched to a gene: 4. The CDR3 region is CSAETGDTEAFF. In DNA form, the CDR3 reads TGCAGCGCCGAGACAGGGGACACTGAAGCTTTCTTT.

Only a few counts were recorded for this clone. The chain joins TRBV7-3 to TRBJ2-1; TRBD1 is a possible D gene (5 bases). CDR3 length: 13 amino acids. V was trimmed by 4 bases and J by 4 bases, leaving 8 bases between them. Germline CDR1 and CDR2: SGHTA and FQGTGA. The CDR3 reads CASSSRQYNEQFF. The CDR3 DNA reads as TGTGCCAGCAGCTCACGACAGTACAATGAGCAGTTCTTC.

This sequence joins TRBV5-6 and TRBJ2-1; no clear D. This CDR3 has 13 amino acids. Germline CDR1 is SGHDT and CDR2 is YYEEEE. Trimming pared 4 bases from V and 0 bases from J, leaving 5 bases between. CDR3 sequence: CASSTSSYNEQFF. The CDR3 DNA follows: TGTGCCAGCAGCACGAGCTCCTACAATGAGCAGTTCTTC.

The CDR3 protein is CASSFLSNYGYTF. CDR3 nucleotide sequence: TGTGCCAGCAGTTTCTTGTCCAACTATGGCTACACCTTC. The rearrangement links TRBV12-3 or TRBV12-4 to TRBJ1-2; D uncertain. V lost 3 bases to trimming and J lost 2 bases, with 7 bases between them. The CDR3 loop spans 13 amino acids.

The rearrangement links TRBV7-2 to TRBJ2-5, with 9 bases that match TRBD2. The CDR3 length is 16 residues. Germline loops: CDR1 SGHTA, CDR2 FQGNSA. The trim removed 5 bases at V and 2 bases at J, leaving 9 bases unmatched. In DNA, the CDR3 is TGTGCCAGCAGCCCCCAAGCGGGGGGCGGGCAAGAGACCCAGTACTTC. Protein: CASSPQAGGGQETQYF.

This clone was counted a few times. The rearrangement joins TRBV2 to TRBJ2-7; perhaps TRBD1 as D (5 bases). CDR1 and CDR2 (germline): SNHLY, FYNNEI. The CDR3 runs to 13 residues. The germline V and J ends were trimmed by 6 bases and 1 base, with 10 bases remaining between them. This CDR3 reads CASSPDSSYEQYF. The CDR3 region has the DNA TGTGCCAGCAGCCCAGACAGTTCCTACGAGCAGTACTTC.

This chain joins TRBV20-1 and TRBJ2-7; D is possibly TRBD2 (5 bases). Germline CDR1 is DFQATT and CDR2 is SNEGSKA (reference sequence). The V end was cut by 6 bases, the J end by 7 bases, with 13 bases between. The CDR3 is 11 amino acids. The CDR3 sequence is CSAWTRGEQYF. The DNA for the CDR3 is TGCAGTGCCTGGACTCGGGGAGAGCAGTACTTC.

With respect to this clone: Germline and junction disagree at one end, which may indicate a read error. V and J are TRBV7-8 and TRBJ1-2; no definite D call. Looked up from germline, CDR1 is SGHVS and CDR2 is FQNEAQ. This CDR3 contains 15 residues. The CDR3 region is CASRLVLGGNYGYTF. The CDR3 coding sequence is TGTGCCAGCAGATTAGTTCTTGGCGGTAACTATGGCTACACCTTC.

The CDR3 loop is CASSIRQGNEKLFF. CDR3 bases: TGTGCCAGTAGTATCCGACAGGGGAATGAAAAACTGTTTTTT. The chain has TRBV19 and TRBJ1-4, with 8 positions matching TRBD1. CDR1 is LNHDA, CDR2 SQIVND, per germline (reference sequence). The CDR3 covers 14 residues. The junction had 2 bases not matched to a gene; V was cut back by 3 bases and J by 5 bases.

The chain couples TRBV4-3 to TRBJ2-3, with D possibly matching TRBD2 (6 bases). V was shortened by 0 bases and J by 7 bases, with 14 bases between the two germline ends. The CDR3 covers 15 residues. The germline gives CDR1 LGHNA, CDR2 YSLEER. CDR3 region: CASSQDGGGVYTQYF. The CDR3 nucleotides are TGCGCCAGCAGCCAAGACGGCGGCGGGGTGTATACGCAGTATTTT.

The chain recombines TRBV7-2 with TRBJ2-3, with 9 bases aligning to TRBD2. The germline gives CDR1 SGHTA, CDR2 FQGNSA. The CDR3 spans 19 residues. V lost 6 bases, J lost 2 bases, and 18 bases stayed unmatched. The CDR3 is CASSPIPYLSGGPTDTQYF. The CDR3 bases are TGTGCCAGCAGTCCTATCCCCTATCTGAGCGGGGGGCCCACAGATACGCAGTATTTT.

This chain joins TRBV11-2 and TRBJ1-1; 7 bases agree with TRBD1. There are 17 residues in the CDR3. The V and J ends lost 5 bases and 0 bases, in that order; junction bases with no gene match: 12. Germline loops: CDR1 SGHAT, CDR2 FQNNGV. CDR3 in DNA: TGTGCCAGCAGCCGGGCCCTCTTAGGGGGCATGAACACTGAAGCTTTCTTT. This gives the protein CASSRALLGGMNTEAFF.

The chain joins TRBV10-3 to TRBJ1-5, with D unclear. The CDR3 runs 15 residues. V gave up 0 bases and J gave up 6 bases, with 12 bases separating them. The germline V gene encodes CDR1 ENHRY and CDR2 SYGVKD. The CDR3 DNA follows: TGTGCCATCAGTGAGTCGCTCTCGGGGTTTCAGCCCCAGCATTTT. It encodes CAISESLSGFQPQHF.

The CDR3 spells CATPGQGAGDYGYTF. The CDR3 nucleotides are TGTGCCACTCCGGGACAGGGGGCCGGTGACTATGGCTACACCTTC. This sequence joins TRBV28 and TRBJ1-2, with 12 nucleotides matching TRBD1. Germline CDR1 and CDR2: MDHEN and SYDVKM. V trimming: 10 bases; J trimming: 3 bases; junction bases outside the gene matches: 9. The CDR3 length is 15 residues.

The gene calls are TRBV9 and TRBJ1-1; no reliable D call. The CDR3 is 11 amino acids. With 3 bases removed from V and 8 bases from J, the gap between germline ends came to 8 bases. Germline V CDR1 and CDR2: SGDLS, YYNGEE. This chain's CDR3 is CASSAGSEAFF. The DNA of the CDR3 is TGTGCCAGCAGCGCGGGGTCCGAAGCTTTCTTT.

This clone was recorded only once. The DNA for the CDR3 is TGCAGCGTTGACTCGGGGGCCTACGAGCAGTACTTC. Encoded protein: CSVDSGAYEQYF. The rearrangement links TRBV29-1 to TRBJ2-7; tentatively, D is TRBD2 (6 bases). Deletions cut 3 bases from V and 2 bases from J, with 8 bases between. The germline CDR1 and CDR2 sequences are SQVTM and ANQGSEA. The CDR3 is 12 amino acids.

V is TRBV10-2 and J is TRBJ2-7; D unclear. V was shortened by 4 bases and J by 2 bases, with 6 bases between the two germline ends. This CDR3 has 12 residues. Germline loops: CDR1 WSHSY, CDR2 SAAADI. CDR3 sequence (DNA): TGCGCCAGCAGTGGAGACACCTACGAGCAGTACTTC. Translated: CASSGDTYEQYF.

The CDR3 DNA reads TGTGCCAGCAGTTTAACCTCGGGACAAGTCTATGAGCAGTTCTTC. Protein sequence: CASSLTSGQVYEQFF. The chain has TRBV27 and TRBJ2-1; a possible D gene is TRBD1 (6 bases). This CDR3 is built from 15 residues. Looked up from germline, CDR1 is MNHEY and CDR2 is SMNVEV (reference sequence). Trimming left V 2 bases short and J 8 bases short, with 16 bases between.

The genes are TRBV5-1 and TRBJ2-1; D is possibly TRBD2 (6 bases). Looked up from germline, CDR1 is SGHRS and CDR2 is YFSETQ. V lost 4 bases to trimming and J lost 4 bases, with 9 bases between them. This CDR3 comprises 13 residues. This CDR3 is CASSPGRYNEQFF. For the CDR3, the DNA is TGCGCCAGCAGCCCCGGGAGATACAATGAGCAGTTCTTC. Supplemented by reference TRBV5-1 and TRBJ2-1, the full variable domain reads KAGVTQTPRYLIKTRGQQVTLSCSPISGHRSVSWYQQTPGQGLQFLFEYFSETQRNKGNFPGRFSGRQFSNSRSEMNVSTLELGDSALYLCASSPGRYNEQFFGPGTRLTVL.

This chain links TRBV2 with TRBJ1-2; D gene unclear. The length of the CDR3 is 15 residues. Trimming removed 5 bases from V and 7 bases from J, with 20 bases in between. CDR1 is SNHLY, CDR2 FYNNEI, per germline. CDR3 loop: CASSYDDGRDGGYTF. The CDR3 coding sequence is TGTGCCAGCAGTTACGATGACGGGAGGGATGGTGGCTACACCTTC.

The chain is built from TRBV10-1 and TRBJ2-3, with a weak D call TRBD2 (6 bases). The CDR3 totals 15 residues. Germline V gene sequence: CDR1 WNHNN, CDR2 SYGVQD (reference sequence). V lost 10 bases and J lost 1, with 18 bases in between. The chain's CDR3 is CAINDGGTGTDTQYF. The CDR3 DNA sequence: TGCGCCATAAACGACGGGGGAACGGGCACAGATACGCAGTATTTT.

V gene TRBV3-1 (or the pseudogene TRBV3-2) combines with J gene TRBJ2-7; TRBD2 might be the D (5 bases). V lost 4 bases and J lost 3, with 10 bases in between. This CDR3 is 13 amino acids long. Per germline, CDR1 LGHDT and CDR2 YNNKEL (reference sequence). The CDR3 loop reads CASSLQRDYEQYF. The CDR3, as DNA: TGTGCCAGCAGCCTTCAACGGGACTACGAGCAGTACTTC.

This rearrangement joins TRBV7-2 to TRBJ1-3, with D possibly being TRBD1 (5 bases). This CDR3 comprises 15 residues. Germline CDR1 SGHTA, CDR2 FQGNSA. Trimming took 2 bases from V and 0 from J, leaving 8 bases between them. CDR3 protein: CASSLQGLSGNTIYF. The DNA for the CDR3 is TGTGCCAGCAGCTTACAGGGCCTCTCTGGAAACACCATATATTTT.

The J gene is TRBJ1-3, the V gene TRBV5-1; 9 nucleotides line up with TRBD1. Losses at the gene ends were 4 bases for V and 0 bases for J; bases not matched to a gene: 5. Germline V gene data show CDR1 as SGHRS and CDR2 as YFSETQ. The CDR3 loop spans 16 amino acids. Here the CDR3 reads CASSLGQGISGNTIYF. CDR3 DNA: TGCGCCAGCAGCCTAGGACAGGGGATCTCTGGAAACACCATATATTTT.

V usage is TRBV27 and J usage is TRBJ2-5; 13 bases agree with TRBD2. From germline, CDR1 is MNHEY and CDR2 SMNVEV (reference sequence). This CDR3 is built from 18 residues. Germline trimming cut 5 bases from V and 1 base from J; bases unmatched to any gene: 10. The CDR3 DNA is TGTGCCAGCAGTCCTGACCCGCGGACTAGCGGGGGCCAAGAGACCCAGTACTTC. Amino acid sequence: CASSPDPRTSGGQETQYF.